This passage covers 25 T cell receptor beta chains from one sample sequenced in a study of blood T cell repertoires in COVID-19. Data came from immunoSEQ multiplex PCR; TCRdb stores just in-frame clones and leaves some out. The table records 180,000 or so clones, 75% to 90% of them present only once. The sequenced material came from PBMCs or T cells enriched from blood (not recorded which). The receptor source for this set is a woman aged 60-75 years who had recovered from COVID-19.

V and J are TRBV9 and TRBJ1-6; TRBD1 aligns across 7 bases. V trimming: 0 bases; J trimming: 8 bases; junction bases outside the gene matches: 14. Germline-derived CDR1 and CDR2 are SGDLS and YYNGEE. The CDR3 has 18 amino acids. The chain's CDR3 is CASSVDPQPDRADSPLHF. The CDR3 DNA sequence: TGTGCCAGCAGCGTAGATCCCCAGCCCGACAGGGCTGATTCACCCCTCCACTTT.

The chain uses TRBV27 and TRBJ1-2, with D perhaps TRBD1 (5 bases). The germline gives CDR1 MNHEY, CDR2 SMNVEV (reference sequence). The CDR3 spans 13 residues. Trimming took off 4 bases at V and 2 bases at J, with 8 bases between the two ends. The CDR3 DNA sequence: TGTGCCAGCAGTTATACAGGCAACTATGGCTACACCTTC. Its protein is CASSYTGNYGYTF.

V usage is TRBV5-1 and J usage is TRBJ1-1; D gene ambiguous. CDR3 size: 13 residues. With 6 bases removed from V and 1 base from J, the gap between germline ends came to 10 bases. Looked up from germline, CDR1 is SGHRS and CDR2 is YFSETQ. The CDR3 is CASKREGNTEAFF. The CDR3 bases are TGCGCCAGCAAGAGGGAAGGGAACACTGAAGCTTTCTTT.

The V gene is TRBV7-6, the J gene TRBJ2-7, with 9 bases identical to TRBD1. The CDR3 runs 20 residues. Germline V CDR1 and CDR2: SGHVS, FNYEAQ. The junction had 24 bases not matched to a gene; V was cut back by 4 bases and J by 5 bases. The CDR3 DNA reads TGTGCCAGCAGCTCTTTGTCCATCCACAACCGGGACAGGGTTGGTCACGAGCAGTACTTC. It yields the protein CASSSLSIHNRDRVGHEQYF.

The DNA of the CDR3 is TGCGCCAGCAGCGAAACCGTGGGCTTAGCCAAAAACATTCAGTACTTC. This codes for CASSETVGLAKNIQYF. This sequence joins TRBV5-1 and TRBJ2-4; D not resolved. This CDR3 spans 16 amino acids. CDR1 and CDR2 (germline): SGHRS, YFSETQ. Trimming cost V 4 bases and J 0 bases, with 14 bases left between them.

This clone appeared a few times. The chain uses TRBV27 and TRBJ2-2, with D tentatively TRBD1 (5 bases). Germline lookup yields CDR1 MNHEY and CDR2 SMNVEV (reference sequence). The CDR3 consists of 14 residues. Trimming cost V 5 bases and J 8 bases, with 15 bases left between them. The CDR3 is CASSLKQDAGELFF. The CDR3 DNA reads TGTGCCAGCAGTCTAAAACAGGATGCGGGGGAGCTGTTTTTT.

This rearrangement joins TRBV29-1 to TRBJ1-2, with unresolved D. V dropped 7 bases and J dropped 7 bases, with 19 bases sitting between them. CDR3 size: 13 residues. Germline-derived CDR1 and CDR2 are SQVTM and ANQGSEA. In nucleotides, the CDR3 is TGCAGCGCCGATTCCGGGGTGGTTCGTGGCTACACCTTC. Protein: CSADSGVVRGYTF.

This chain connects TRBV19 to TRBJ1-2; 10 bases are a match to TRBD1. The CDR3 spans 15 residues. CDR1 and CDR2 from the germline V gene are LNHDA and SQIVND (reference sequence). J was trimmed by 2 bases and V by 6 bases; bases with no gene match: 6. CDR3 DNA sequence: TGTGCCAGTAGCCGGGACAGGGGAAGGAACTATGGCTACACCTTC. Translation gives CASSRDRGRNYGYTF.

The genes are TRBV6-1 and TRBJ1-1; 9 nucleotides line up with TRBD1. Germline V lookup: CDR1 MNHNS, CDR2 SASEGT. The ends lost 2 bases at V and 11 bases at J; junction bases unmatched: 3. The CDR3 runs 12 residues. CDR3 in DNA: TGTGCCAGCAGTGAATGGGACAGGGTTGCTTTCTTT. It yields the protein CASSEWDRVAFF.

V and J are TRBV11-2 and TRBJ2-2; TRBD1 matches 8 bases. The CDR3 spans 15 residues. Per germline, CDR1 SGHAT and CDR2 FQNNGV. J lost 2 bases, V lost 7 bases, and 6 bases had no gene match. CDR3 DNA sequence: TGTGCCAGCACCCTGGACAGGGCAAACACCGGGGAGCTGTTTTTT. Amino acids: CASTLDRANTGELFF.

This clone was counted a few times. V usage is TRBV18 and J usage is TRBJ2-1; 10 positions agree with TRBD2. Germline CDR1 reads KGHSH; CDR2 reads LQKENI. Trimming at V came to 6 bases and at J to 5 bases, leaving 10 bases not matched to a gene. The CDR3 extends over 16 amino acids. The CDR3 region has the DNA TGTGCCAGCTCTCACGCCACTAGCGGGGCTAACAATGAGCAGTTCTTC. Translation gives CASSHATSGANNEQFF.

The chain recombines TRBV2 with TRBJ2-7; 14 nucleotides agree with TRBD2. The junction had 7 bases not matched to a gene; V was cut back by 4 bases and J by 2 bases. The V gene's germline CDR1 is SNHLY and CDR2 FYNNEI. The CDR3 covers 17 residues. The CDR3 region has the DNA TGTGCCAGCAGTGCCGGGACTAGCGGGAGCCGGGCCTACGAGCAGTACTTC. This encodes CASSAGTSGSRAYEQYF.

The rearrangement joins TRBV2 to TRBJ1-2; 7 bases align to TRBD1. CDR1 is SNHLY and CDR2 is FYNNEI in the germline V gene. After removal of 4 bases from V and 6 bases from J, the junction contained 5 bases not matched to a gene. The CDR3 has 13 amino acids. Here the CDR3 DNA reads TGTGCCAGCAGTGGAAGGGGGCGGAATGGCTACACCTTC. This sequence encodes CASSGRGRNGYTF.

The chain has TRBV4-1 and TRBJ1-2; possible D gene TRBD1, 5 bases. V lost 4 bases and J 4 bases, leaving 13 bases between the germline ends. The CDR3 has 14 residues. In germline, CDR1 is MGHRA, CDR2 YSYEKL. The CDR3, as DNA: TGCGCCAGCAGCCTAAGGGGTTTCGCCTATGGCTACACCTTC. This encodes CASSLRGFAYGYTF.

The rearrangement links TRBV19 to TRBJ2-7; no reliable D call. Between the trimmed V and J ends, which lost 0 bases and 2 bases, there was a span of 11 bases. This CDR3 has 15 amino acids. Germline loops: CDR1 LNHDA, CDR2 SQIVND (reference sequence). The CDR3 DNA reads TGTGCCAGTAGTATAGATATAGAGGAAACCTACGAGCAGTACTTC. As protein: CASSIDIEETYEQYF. Full variable domain (rest looked up from reference TRBV19 and TRBJ2-7): DGGITQSPKYLFRKEGQNVTLSCEQNLNHDAMYWYRQDPGQGLRLIYYSQIVNDFQKGDIAEGYSVSREKKESFPLTVTSAQKNPTAFYLCASSIDIEETYEQYFGPGTRLTVT.

This clone occurred once. The CDR3 loop reads CASSLGPGIDIAFF. CDR3 coding DNA: TGCGCCAGCAGCTTGGGTCCCGGAATTGACATCGCTTTCTTT. V gene TRBV5-1 combines with J gene TRBJ1-1; D gene unclear. V lost 0 bases, J lost 11 bases, and 17 bases lay in between. Germline V gene lookup returns CDR1 SGHRS and CDR2 YFSETQ. This CDR3 region has 14 residues. Combining the CDR3 with reference TRBV5-1 and TRBJ1-1 gives the whole variable domain KAGVTQTPRYLIKTRGQQVTLSCSPISGHRSVSWYQQTPGQGLQFLFEYFSETQRNKGNFPGRFSGRQFSNSRSEMNVSTLELGDSALYLCASSLGPGIDIAFFGQGTRLTVV.

This chain uses TRBV19 with TRBJ2-2, with a possible D match to TRBD1 (5 bases). Germline assignment: CDR1 LNHDA and CDR2 SQIVND (reference sequence). This CDR3 contains 12 residues. Between the trimmed V and J ends, which lost 4 bases and 9 bases, there was a span of 9 bases. The CDR3, as DNA: TGTGCCAGTAGTAGACAGACGTGGGAGCTGTTTTTT. Residues: CASSRQTWELFF. The variable domain in full, completed from reference TRBV19 and TRBJ2-2, reads DGGITQSPKYLFRKEGQNVTLSCEQNLNHDAMYWYRQDPGQGLRLIYYSQIVNDFQKGDIAEGYSVSREKKESFPLTVTSAQKNPTAFYLCASSRQTWELFFGEGSRLTVL.

This clone was counted a single time. The chain has TRBV3-1 (or the pseudogene TRBV3-2) and TRBJ1-2; no clear D gene. Trimming took off 2 bases at V and 8 bases at J, with 9 bases between the two ends. The CDR3 runs 12 residues. The germline gives CDR1 LGHDT, CDR2 YNNKEL (reference sequence). DNA of the CDR3: TGTGCCAGCAGCCAACAGTTGATGGGCTACACCTTC. Protein sequence: CASSQQLMGYTF.

Regarding this clone: Other DNA sequences in this sample translate to the same CDR3. The V and J genes are TRBV2 and TRBJ1-4, with D possibly being TRBD1 (6 bases). Trimming pared 6 bases from V and 4 bases from J, leaving 15 bases between. The CDR3 sequence is 15 residues long. Germline V gene sequence: CDR1 SNHLY, CDR2 FYNNEI. CDR3 sequence (DNA): TGTGCCAGCAGCGCATTGACAGGCGTTAATGAAAAACTGTTTTTT. Its translation: CASSALTGVNEKLFF.

The rearrangement uses TRBV4-2 and TRBJ2-1, with TRBD2 matching over 9 bases. Germline V lookup: CDR1 LGHNA, CDR2 YNFKEQ. This CDR3 has 16 amino acids. V shed 3 bases, J shed 3 bases, and the junction held 6 bases outside the gene matches. The CDR3 nucleotides read TGTGCCAGCAGCCAGGGGCTAGCGGGGTACTACAATGAGCAGTTCTTC. This gives the protein CASSQGLAGYYNEQFF.

The chain carries TRBV28 and TRBJ1-1; D remains ambiguous. The V gene's germline CDR1 is MDHEN and CDR2 SYDVKM. V was clipped by 6 bases and J by 0 bases, with 11 bases between them. This CDR3 contains 14 residues. DNA of the CDR3: TGTGCCAGCAGGACGGGAAGCATGAACACTGAAGCTTTCTTT. This sequence encodes CASRTGSMNTEAFF.

V is TRBV6-5 and J is TRBJ2-7; 10 bases are a match to TRBD1. J lost 2 bases, V lost 5 bases, and 6 bases had no gene match. This CDR3 region has 15 residues. Germline loops: CDR1 MNHEY, CDR2 SVGAGI. In DNA, the CDR3 is TGTGCCAGCAGTAGACCGGGACAGGGGCCCTACGAGCAGTACTTC. Residues: CASSRPGQGPYEQYF.

The chain links TRBV5-1 to TRBJ1-1; D unresolved. Germline CDR1 and CDR2: SGHRS and YFSETQ. V gave up 0 bases and J gave up 9 bases, with 12 bases separating them. CDR3 length: 13 residues. CDR3 nucleotide sequence: TGCGCCAGCAGCTTGGCGTCAGGACTGCAAGCTTTCTTT. This translates into CASSLASGLQAFF.

The rearrangement links TRBV27 to TRBJ2-3, with 13 bases identical to TRBD2. The germline V gene has CDR1 MNHEY and CDR2 SMNVEV (reference sequence). V lost 4 bases, J lost 6 bases, and 7 bases stayed unmatched. This CDR3 contains 16 residues. In DNA form, the CDR3 reads TGTGCCAGCAGTTGGGGACTAGCGGGGATGGTGGATACGCAGTATTTT. It is translated as CASSWGLAGMVDTQYF.

The chain links TRBV11-2 to TRBJ2-3; the D is unclear. With 5 bases removed from V and 6 bases from J, the gap between germline ends came to 9 bases. The CDR3 spans 12 residues. Per the germline V gene, CDR1 is SGHAT and CDR2 is FQNNGV. The CDR3 DNA is TGTGCCAGCAGCCAAACTGCTGATACGCAGTATTTT. Its translation is CASSQTADTQYF.